The rows below give T cell receptor beta chains drawn from one sample of a study of T cell changes during pregnancy in multiple sclerosis. Method: immunoSEQ multiplex PCR; TCRdb's copy keeps in-frame clones and lacks some. The repertoire holds more than 40,000 clones, with around 94% as singletons. The sequences come from CD4+ T cells from peripheral blood mononuclear cells, collected in the third trimester of pregnancy. The receptors derive from a female donor with multiple sclerosis, enrolled in a pregnancy study. Both conserved end residues are part of each CDR3. Each record gives: D gene, clone size, V gene, J gene, CDR3 protein, CDR3 DNA. A D gene is named only where the DNA matches it firmly. Where a row states a size, it is once, few, many or the class of an expanded clone; other rows omit it.

>-|-|TRBV16|TRBJ2-1
CASSQSGGRSYNEQFF
TGTGCCAGCAGCCAATCTGGGGGGAGGTCCTACAATGAGCAGTTCTTC
>-|-|TRBV29-1|TRBJ1-3
CSASFYSGNTIYF
TGCAGCGCGTCTTTTTACTCTGGAAACACCATATATTTT
>TRBD1|-|TRBV2|TRBJ1-3
CASSEARTGGNTIYF
TGTGCCAGCAGTGAAGCTAGGACAGGGGGAAACACCATATATTTT
>-|-|TRBV6-1|TRBJ2-7
CASSEARGSGQYF
TGTGCCAGCAGTGAAGCGCGGGGTTCGGGGCAGTACTTC
>-|few|TRBV30|TRBJ1-1
CAWSAGPEAFF
TGTGCCTGGAGTGCGGGTCCTGAGGCTTTCTTT
>TRBD1|-|TRBV11-3|TRBJ2-5
CASSRGQGLTQYF
TGTGCCAGCAGTCGCGGACAGGGTCTAACCCAGTACTTC
>TRBD2|-|TRBV27|TRBJ2-2
CASSFAGAHGTGELFF
TGTGCCAGCAGTTTTGCGGGAGCCCATGGCACCGGGGAGCTGTTTTTT
>TRBD2|-|TRBV6-6|TRBJ2-7
CASSKLAGGTSYEQYF
TGTGCCAGCAGCAAGTTAGCGGGAGGAACCTCCTACGAGCAGTACTTC
>-|-|TRBV6-5|TRBJ2-4
CASSGEKNIQYF
TGTGCCAGCAGTGGAGAGAAAAACATTCAGTACTTC
>TRBD2|-|TRBV2|TRBJ2-3
CASSGLAGVTQYF
TGTGCCAGCAGTGGTCTAGCGGGAGTTACGCAGTATTTT
>-|-|TRBV19|TRBJ1-5
CASSLGQLINQPQHF
TGTGCCAGTAGCCTTGGACAGTTAATTAATCAGCCCCAGCATTTT
>-|-|TRBV7-2|TRBJ1-3
CASSLSGMGGDTIYF
TGTGCCAGCAGCCTATCGGGCATGGGGGGGGACACCATATATTTT
>-|-|TRBV6-6|TRBJ2-7
CASKERTIAEQYF
TGTGCCAGCAAAGAAAGAACTATCGCCGAGCAGTACTTC
>-|-|TRBV19|TRBJ1-5
CASSSRKQGLGDQPQHF
TGTGCCAGTAGTTCCCGCAAACAGGGTTTAGGGGATCAGCCCCAGCATTTT
>TRBD1|once|TRBV28|TRBJ2-6
CASSLIRQGAGGANVLTF
TGTGCCAGCAGTTTAATCAGACAGGGGGCGGGAGGGGCCAACGTCCTGACTTTC
>TRBD1|once|TRBV15|TRBJ2-4
CATSRATGTGGNIQYF
TGTGCCACCAGCAGAGCTACCGGGACAGGGGGAAACATTCAGTACTTC
>TRBD2|once|TRBV19|TRBJ2-1
CASSIEATGGYNEQFF
TGTGCCAGTAGTATTGAGGCGACGGGAGGCTACAATGAGCAGTTCTTC
>-|-|TRBV7-6|TRBJ2-7
CASSLGSVSLPYEQYF
TGTGCCAGCAGCTTAGGATCAGTTTCCCTTCCCTACGAGCAGTACTTC